This TCR beta chain was captured in a study of spatial heterogeneity in lung cancer. As for the study in general: Alpha-chain sequences were detected in numbers that were consistently lower than beta-chain sequences.

MiXCR was run by TCRdb on the 5' RACE reads, yielding one entry per CDR3 protein. The profile covers 20,000 to 25,000 distinct CDR3 sequences, with about 3.3% appearing a single time and more than 25% taken by the ten largest. V was pared by 3 bases and J by 1 base, with 15 bases between. This CDR3 is built from 16 residues. About this clonotype: As yet, its antigen is unknown.

General study findings and limits: Ubiquitous, expanded tumor-derived TCRs were more frequently observed in blood at resection than at follow-up.

Time point noted: sample taken at primary tumor resection. Without sorting, whole RNA was sequenced from tumor, nontumor lung or frozen PBMC. The 72 donors had untreated early-stage non-small cell lung cancer. This receptor was taken from a female donor with early-stage non-small cell lung cancer. This chain uses TRBV12-3 or TRBV12-4 with TRBJ1-2; D not resolved. The specimen comprised PBMCs, sampled at surgery. Here the CDR3 DNA reads TGTGCCAGCAGTTTTCTTTTGGGCAGTTATAACTATGGCTACACCTTC. The encoded protein is CASSFLLGSYNYGYTF.